The sequence of this TCR beta chain was determined in a study of Ad26.COV2.S vaccination and SARS-CoV-2 variants. Across the study: Intramuscular Ad26.COV2.S at 5x10^10 or 1x10^11 viral particles.

The data were produced by immunoSEQ multiplex PCR, yet TCRdb's version contains in-frame clones alone and is incomplete. Of 380,000 or so clones listed, around four fifths were seen once; the top ten hold roughly 7.4%. Treatment given: 19 received Ad26.COV2.S at low or high dose, single or two shots; 5 received placebo; per-sample allocation not given. Repertoires come from day 63 after the first vaccine or placebo injection. The CDR3 runs to 19 residues. The germline V gene encodes CDR1 MNHEY and CDR2 SVGEGT. V lost 0 bases and J lost 0, with 18 bases in between. Study-wide results and caveats: Vaccine recipients had higher spike-specific TCR breadth than placebo recipients. Placebo recipients and vaccine recipients were similar in non-spike TCR breadth. Reportedly, after vaccination the spike-specific CD8+ and CD4+ T cell responses displayed substantial breadth.

On this clone: No antigen is known for it.

The chain uses TRBV6-2 or TRBV6-3 and TRBJ2-4; tentative D call: TRBD2 (6 bases). The sequence came from a person between 18 and 65 years old who received the Ad26.COV2.S COVID-19 vaccine or a placebo. This specimen consisted of peripheral blood, obtained in a trial of Ad26.COV2.S vaccine versus placebo. The CDR3 protein is CASSYSGGAITPAKNIQYF. The CDR3 nucleotides read TGTGCCAGCAGTTACTCGGGGGGAGCAATTACGCCAGCCAAAAACATTCAGTACTTC.